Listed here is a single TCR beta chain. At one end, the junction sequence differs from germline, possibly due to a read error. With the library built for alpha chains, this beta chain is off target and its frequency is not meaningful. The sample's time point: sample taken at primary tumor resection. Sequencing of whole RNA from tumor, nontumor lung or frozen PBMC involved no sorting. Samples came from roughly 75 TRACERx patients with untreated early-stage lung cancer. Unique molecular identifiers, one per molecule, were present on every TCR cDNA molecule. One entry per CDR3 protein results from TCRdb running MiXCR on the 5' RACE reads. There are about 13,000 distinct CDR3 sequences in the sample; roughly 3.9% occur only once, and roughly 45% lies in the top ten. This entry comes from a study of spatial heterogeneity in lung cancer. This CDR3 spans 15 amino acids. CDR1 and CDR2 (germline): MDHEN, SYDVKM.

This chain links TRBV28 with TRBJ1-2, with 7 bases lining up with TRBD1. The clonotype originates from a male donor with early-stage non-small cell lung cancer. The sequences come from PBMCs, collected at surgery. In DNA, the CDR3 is TGTGTCAGCAGTCGTAGCGGGACAGCTAACTATGGCTACACCTTC. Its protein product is CVSSRSGTANYGYTF.